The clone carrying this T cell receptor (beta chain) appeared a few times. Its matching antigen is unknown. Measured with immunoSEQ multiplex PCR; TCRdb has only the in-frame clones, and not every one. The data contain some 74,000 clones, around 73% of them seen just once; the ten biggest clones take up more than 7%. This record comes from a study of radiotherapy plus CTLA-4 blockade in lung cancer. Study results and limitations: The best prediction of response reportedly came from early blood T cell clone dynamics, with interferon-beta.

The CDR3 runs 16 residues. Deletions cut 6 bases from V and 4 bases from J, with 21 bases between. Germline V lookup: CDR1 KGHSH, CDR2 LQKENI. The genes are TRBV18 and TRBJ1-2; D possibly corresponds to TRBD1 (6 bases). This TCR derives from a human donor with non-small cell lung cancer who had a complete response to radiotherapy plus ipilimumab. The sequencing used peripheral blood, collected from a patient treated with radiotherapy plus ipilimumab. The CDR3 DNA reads TGTGCCAGCTCCGCCTCCGGGACACCCACGGGCTATGGCTACACCTTC. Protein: CASSASGTPTGYGYTF.